This TCR beta chain was identified in a study of neurological immune-mediated disorders. Study as a whole: A relapsing-remitting course was seen in about 90% of the roughly 35 multiple sclerosis patients and a secondary progressive course in 3.

The cDNA came from 5'RACE, which used 10-nucleotide random UMIs. TCRdb processed the 5' RACE reads anew with MiXCR; each CDR3 protein has one entry. Among approximately 85,000 distinct CDR3 sequences listed, 3.5% to 5.5% were seen once. General study points: The study phylogenetically grouped the repertoires of 18 of 34 multiple sclerosis patients into one related-CDR3 cluster, a possible signature.

The CDR3 contains 11 residues. Deletions cut 6 bases from V and 2 bases from J, with 5 bases between. Per the germline V gene, CDR1 is MDHEN and CDR2 is SYDVKM. The time point denotes: longitudinal time-point 3. This clonotype occurred many times. Antigen specificity is unknown. The rearrangement joins TRBV28 to TRBJ2-7; D uncertain. Sequenced sample: PBMCs. The TCR sequence derives from a woman aged 55-70 years with multiple sclerosis. CDR3 nucleotides: TGTGCCAGCAGCCTCACCTACGAGCAGTACTTC. Translated: CASSLTYEQYF.